This entry describes one T cell receptor (beta chain). The record originates from a study of blood T cells in healthy people across ages. A second PCR of about 7 to 12 cycles used a sample-barcoded 5' primer and a J-beta primer mix. MiXCR was run by TCRdb on the 5' RACE reads, yielding one entry per CDR3 protein. The table has about 780,000 distinct CDR3 sequences, around two thirds seen once. Germline lookup yields CDR1 MNHEY and CDR2 SVGEGT. V dropped 0 bases and J dropped 1 base, with 10 bases sitting between them. The CDR3 has 15 residues. The source of this sequence is a man aged 25-40 years in good health. The genes are TRBV6-2 or TRBV6-3 and TRBJ2-7; D remains ambiguous. The sequencing input was blood. CDR3: CASSYSGVLSYEQYF. The CDR3 DNA sequence: TGTGCCAGCAGTTACTCCGGTGTATTATCCTACGAGCAGTACTTC.